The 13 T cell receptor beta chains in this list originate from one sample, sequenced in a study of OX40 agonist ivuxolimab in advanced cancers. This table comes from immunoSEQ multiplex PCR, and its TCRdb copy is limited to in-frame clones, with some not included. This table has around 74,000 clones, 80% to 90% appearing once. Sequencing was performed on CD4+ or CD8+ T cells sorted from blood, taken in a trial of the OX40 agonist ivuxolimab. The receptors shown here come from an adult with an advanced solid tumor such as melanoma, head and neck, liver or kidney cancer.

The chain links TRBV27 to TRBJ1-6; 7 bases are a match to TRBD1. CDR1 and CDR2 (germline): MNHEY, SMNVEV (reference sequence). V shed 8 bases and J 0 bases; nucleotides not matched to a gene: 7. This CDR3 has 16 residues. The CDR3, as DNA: TGTGCCAGCGCCTGGGACAGACCCTCCTATAATTCACCCCTCCACTTT. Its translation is CASAWDRPSYNSPLHF.

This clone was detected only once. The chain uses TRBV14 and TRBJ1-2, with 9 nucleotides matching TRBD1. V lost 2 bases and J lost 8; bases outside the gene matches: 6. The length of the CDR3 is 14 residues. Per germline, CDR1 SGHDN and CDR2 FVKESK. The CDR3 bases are TGTGCCAGCAGCCAATTACAGGGGGCGCGGGGCTACACCTTC. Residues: CASSQLQGARGYTF.

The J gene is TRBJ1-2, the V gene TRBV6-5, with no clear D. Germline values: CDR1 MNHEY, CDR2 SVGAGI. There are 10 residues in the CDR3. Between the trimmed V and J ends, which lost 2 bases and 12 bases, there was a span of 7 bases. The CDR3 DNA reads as TGTGCCAGCAGTTACCCGTTTCACACCTTC. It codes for CASSYPFHTF.

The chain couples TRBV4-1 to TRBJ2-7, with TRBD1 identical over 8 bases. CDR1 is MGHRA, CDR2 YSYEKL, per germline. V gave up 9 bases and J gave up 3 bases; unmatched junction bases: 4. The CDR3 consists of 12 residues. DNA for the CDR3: TGCGCCAGTGGGACAGGAAGCTACGAGCAGTACTTC. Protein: CASGTGSYEQYF.

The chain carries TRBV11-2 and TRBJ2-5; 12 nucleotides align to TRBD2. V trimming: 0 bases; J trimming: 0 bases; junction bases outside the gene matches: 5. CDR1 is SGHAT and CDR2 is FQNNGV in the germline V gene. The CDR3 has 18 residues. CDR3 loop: CASSLERLAGDYQETQYF. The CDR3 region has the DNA TGTGCCAGCAGCTTAGAACGACTAGCGGGAGATTACCAAGAGACCCAGTACTTC.

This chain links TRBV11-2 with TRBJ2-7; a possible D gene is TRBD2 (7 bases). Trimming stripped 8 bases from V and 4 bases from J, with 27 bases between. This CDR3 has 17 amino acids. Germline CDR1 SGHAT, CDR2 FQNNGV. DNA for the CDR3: TGTGCCAGCCGTCCTGGGTGGGAGGGCCTCAGGGGATACGAGCAGTACTTC. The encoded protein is CASRPGWEGLRGYEQYF.

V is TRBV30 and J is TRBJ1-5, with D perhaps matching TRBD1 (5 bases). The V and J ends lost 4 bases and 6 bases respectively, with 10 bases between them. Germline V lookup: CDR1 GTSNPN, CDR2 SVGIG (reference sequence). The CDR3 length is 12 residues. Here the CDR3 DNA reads TGTGCCTGGAACCGGGGGGGTCAGCCCCAGCATTTT. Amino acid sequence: CAWNRGGQPQHF.

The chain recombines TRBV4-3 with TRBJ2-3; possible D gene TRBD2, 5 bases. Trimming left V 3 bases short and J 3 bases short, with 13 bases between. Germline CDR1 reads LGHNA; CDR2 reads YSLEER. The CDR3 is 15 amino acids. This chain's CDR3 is CASSHQRARTDTQYF. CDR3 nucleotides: TGCGCCAGCAGCCATCAGAGGGCTAGGACAGATACGCAGTATTTT.

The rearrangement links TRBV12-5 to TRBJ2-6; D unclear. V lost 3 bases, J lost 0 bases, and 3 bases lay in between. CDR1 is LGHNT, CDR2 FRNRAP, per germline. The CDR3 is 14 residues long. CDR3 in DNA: TGTGCTAGTGGTTTAAGCTCTGGGGCCAACGTCCTGACTTTC. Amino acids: CASGLSSGANVLTF.

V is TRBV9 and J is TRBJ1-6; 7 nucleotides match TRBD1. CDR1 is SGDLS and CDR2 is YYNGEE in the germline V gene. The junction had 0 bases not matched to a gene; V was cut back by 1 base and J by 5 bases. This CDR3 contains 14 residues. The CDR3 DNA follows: TGTGCCAGCAGCGTACAGGGGGATAATTCACCCCTCCACTTT. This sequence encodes CASSVQGDNSPLHF.

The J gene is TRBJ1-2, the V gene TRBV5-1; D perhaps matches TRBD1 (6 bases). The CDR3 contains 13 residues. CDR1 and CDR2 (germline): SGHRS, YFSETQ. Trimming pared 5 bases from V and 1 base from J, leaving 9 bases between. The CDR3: CASSEGVNYGYTF. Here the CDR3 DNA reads TGCGCCAGCAGTGAGGGGGTTAACTATGGCTACACCTTC.

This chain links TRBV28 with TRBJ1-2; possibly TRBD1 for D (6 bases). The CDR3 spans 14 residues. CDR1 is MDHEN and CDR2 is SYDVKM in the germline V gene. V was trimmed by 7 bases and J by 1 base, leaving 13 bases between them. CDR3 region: CASTGGGFNYGYTF. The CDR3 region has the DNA TGTGCCAGCACCGGAGGGGGGTTTAACTATGGCTACACCTTC.

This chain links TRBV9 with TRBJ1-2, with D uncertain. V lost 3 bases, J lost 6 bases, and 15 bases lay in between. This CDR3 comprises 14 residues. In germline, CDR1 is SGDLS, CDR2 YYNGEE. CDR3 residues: CASSARPYRDGYTF. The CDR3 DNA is TGTGCCAGCAGCGCCCGGCCTTACCGAGATGGCTACACCTTC.